One T cell receptor (beta chain) is described in this entry. What it binds is unknown. CDR1 SGHNT and CDR2 YYREEE come from the germline V gene (reference sequence). The CDR3 is 15 amino acids. Trimming removed 4 bases from V and 3 bases from J; junction bases left unmatched: 9. This specimen comes from a study of shared clonotypes between healthy human individuals. Study-wide findings and caveats: What limited the represented genetic and exposure-history diversity was the small number of donors.

Profiled with immunoSEQ multiplex PCR; TCRdb holds only in-frame clones, not every one. The sample yields approximately 2.5 million clones, around nine tenths seen once. The receptor's source is a man aged 18-30 years in good health. Material: naive CD4+ T cells sorted from blood. Subset meaning: CD45RA+ positively selected. This chain links TRBV5-4 with TRBJ2-7, with 8 bases that match TRBD2. CDR3 protein: CASSAGGGLVYEQYF. The CDR3 bases are TGTGCCAGCAGCGCTGGGGGGGGACTAGTCTACGAGCAGTACTTC.